This entry lists 21 T cell receptor beta chains sequenced from one sample in a study of cytomegalovirus exposure and HLA in healthy donors. Primers: 60 Vbeta forward and 13 Jbeta reverse. Repertoires were generated with immunoSEQ multiplex PCR, while TCRdb's copy carries only in-frame clones and drops some. The data show over 130,000 clones, 70% to 80% seen once. The sample comprised PBMCs. These receptors came from a human donor in good health.

V gene TRBV5-1 combines with J gene TRBJ1-4; 7 bases are a match to TRBD1. Trimming removed 0 bases from V and 0 bases from J; junction bases left unmatched: 5. CDR1 SGHRS and CDR2 YFSETQ come from the germline V gene. This CDR3 has 17 amino acids. For the CDR3, the DNA is TGCGCCAGCAGCTTGGACGGGACAGTTGCAACTAATGAAAAACTGTTTTTT. It translates to CASSLDGTVATNEKLFF.

The chain employs TRBV6-5 and TRBJ2-5, with a weak D call TRBD1 (6 bases). V dropped 6 bases and J dropped 5 bases, with 13 bases sitting between them. Germline lookup yields CDR1 MNHEY and CDR2 SVGAGI. This CDR3 region has 13 residues. CDR3 sequence reads: CASRGAGVETQYF. The DNA of the CDR3 is TGTGCCAGCAGGGGGGCAGGTGTGGAGACCCAGTACTTC.

This clone has just one count. CDR3: CASSHGLAGGRNEQFF. The CDR3 DNA follows: TGTGCCAGCAGCCACGGACTAGCGGGAGGACGCAATGAGCAGTTCTTC. The rearrangement joins TRBV7-2 to TRBJ2-1; 14 bases are shared with TRBD2. V dropped 5 bases and J dropped 6; count of bases not matched to a gene: 6. This CDR3 region has 16 residues. Germline V lookup: CDR1 SGHTA, CDR2 FQGNSA.

The V and J genes are TRBV7-2 and TRBJ2-2, with 8 bases aligning to TRBD2. Trimming at V came to 5 bases and at J to 4 bases, leaving 9 bases not matched to a gene. The CDR3 consists of 16 residues. Germline V gene data show CDR1 as SGHTA and CDR2 as FQGNSA. The CDR3 spells CASSTDSSGFTGELFF. The CDR3 DNA is TGTGCCAGCAGCACAGACTCTAGCGGGTTCACCGGGGAGCTGTTTTTT.

The chain links TRBV11-3 to TRBJ1-4; weak D call: TRBD1 (6 bases). This CDR3 region has 11 residues. The germline V and J ends were trimmed by 6 bases and 16 bases, with 15 bases remaining between them. Germline values: CDR1 SGHNT, CDR2 YENEEA. CDR3 sequence (DNA): TGTGCCAGCAGGTCAATCGACAGGACGTTTTTT. The encoded protein is CASRSIDRTFF.

V is TRBV28 and J is TRBJ2-2, with 8 bases identical to TRBD2. Germline-derived CDR1 and CDR2 are MDHEN and SYDVKM. J gave up 7 bases and V 6 bases, and 10 bases lay outside the gene matches. The CDR3 sequence is 15 residues long. The CDR3 DNA follows: TGTGCCAGCAGGCCCGCCAGCGGGAGTGACGGGGAGCTGTTTTTT. Residues: CASRPASGSDGELFF.

The gene calls are TRBV6-5 and TRBJ2-3; 7 bases are shared with TRBD1. The germline V gene encodes CDR1 MNHEY and CDR2 SVGAGI. The CDR3 length is 16 residues. V dropped 2 bases and J dropped 0; count of bases not matched to a gene: 5. CDR3 amino acids: CASSYLTGRSTDTQYF. In DNA form, the CDR3 reads TGTGCCAGCAGTTACCTGACAGGGCGTAGCACAGATACGCAGTATTTT.

The rearrangement links TRBV11-2 to TRBJ2-2; TRBD1 agrees at 9 bases. The V gene end was trimmed by 1 base and the J gene end by 2 bases; junction bases not matched to a gene: 5. Germline lookup yields CDR1 SGHAT and CDR2 FQNNGV. This CDR3 contains 17 residues. As DNA, the CDR3 is TGTGCCAGCAGCTTAGGCCGGGGACAGGGAAACACCGGGGAGCTGTTTTTT. It translates to CASSLGRGQGNTGELFF.

V usage is TRBV28 and J usage is TRBJ2-7; 7 nucleotides align to TRBD2. The V and J ends lost 5 bases and 0 bases, in that order; junction bases with no gene match: 7. CDR1 is MDHEN, CDR2 SYDVKM, per germline. This CDR3 is built from 15 residues. This CDR3 is CASSPEGGSSYEQYF. The CDR3 DNA reads as TGTGCCAGCAGTCCAGAAGGCGGGAGCTCCTACGAGCAGTACTTC.

The chain has TRBV5-1 and TRBJ2-1; 14 nucleotides agree with TRBD2. Looked up from germline, CDR1 is SGHRS and CDR2 is YFSETQ. CDR3 length equals 15 residues. J lost 10 bases, V lost 5 bases, and 8 bases had no gene match. The CDR3 spells CASRSTGTSGGEQFF. For the CDR3, the DNA is TGCGCCAGCAGATCTACCGGGACTAGCGGGGGAGAGCAGTTCTTC.

This CDR3 reads CASSSRQGYSYEQYF. As DNA, the CDR3 is TGTGCCAGCAGTTCACGACAGGGCTACTCCTACGAGCAGTACTTC. V is TRBV28 and J is TRBJ2-7, with TRBD1 identical over 7 bases. V gave up 4 bases and J gave up 0 bases; unmatched junction bases: 6. Germline loops: CDR1 MDHEN, CDR2 SYDVKM. This CDR3 spans 15 amino acids.

This chain connects TRBV7-9 to TRBJ1-4, with TRBD1 identical over 8 bases. Losses at the gene ends were 6 bases for V and 3 bases for J; bases not matched to a gene: 6. The CDR3 contains 15 residues. From germline, CDR1 is SEHNR and CDR2 FQNEAQ (reference sequence). CDR3 DNA sequence: TGTGCCAGCAGTCTCGGACAGGGCGCTAATGAAAAACTGTTTTTT. It yields the protein CASSLGQGANEKLFF.

The rearrangement joins TRBV29-1 to TRBJ2-5; 9 bases fit TRBD2. Germline assignment: CDR1 SQVTM and CDR2 ANQGSEA. The ends lost 7 bases at V and 5 bases at J; junction bases unmatched: 14. The CDR3 has 15 amino acids. Here the CDR3 reads CSATTLLAGRETQYF. The CDR3 DNA sequence: TGCAGCGCCACCACTCTACTAGCGGGTAGGGAGACCCAGTACTTC.

The chain joins TRBV15 to TRBJ1-2; a weak D match, TRBD1 (6 bases). Germline lookup yields CDR1 LNHNV and CDR2 YYDKDF (reference sequence). This CDR3 has 16 amino acids. V lost 3 bases and J lost 6, with 20 bases in between. CDR3 sequence: CATSSGDRDTRNGYTF. The DNA of the CDR3 is TGTGCCACCAGCAGCGGTGACCGGGACACCCGTAATGGCTACACCTTC.

The chain combines TRBV27 with TRBJ2-7; 8 positions agree with TRBD1. Trimming took 6 bases from V and 3 from J; bases not matched to a gene: 7. The CDR3 extends over 14 amino acids. From germline, CDR1 is MNHEY and CDR2 SMNVEV (reference sequence). In DNA, the CDR3 is TGTGCCAGCAGATCCGGGACAGGACTCTACGAGCAGTACTTC. Encoded protein: CASRSGTGLYEQYF.

The rearrangement links TRBV13 to TRBJ2-1, with D possibly matching TRBD2 (6 bases). The CDR3 spans 16 residues. Germline V gene data show CDR1 as PRHDT and CDR2 as FYEKMQ (reference sequence). Trimming removed 1 base from V and 2 bases from J, with 12 bases in between. In DNA, the CDR3 is TGTGCCAGCAGCTTAGTCGGCGGGATTACCTACAATGAGCAGTTCTTC. Protein: CASSLVGGITYNEQFF. Based on the CDR3 plus reference TRBV13 and TRBJ2-1, the full variable domain is AAGVIQSPRHLIKEKRETATLKCYPIPRHDTVYWYQQGPGQDPQFLISFYEKMQSDKGSIPDRFSAQQFSDYHSELNMSSLELGDSALYFCASSLVGGITYNEQFFGPGTRLTVL.

V is TRBV15 and J is TRBJ2-2; TRBD1 matches at 8 bases. From germline, CDR1 is LNHNV and CDR2 YYDKDF (reference sequence). This CDR3 contains 16 residues. With V trimmed by 1 base and J by 6 bases, 7 bases remained unmatched. Here the CDR3 reads CATSRGTGSNAGELFF. The CDR3 region has the DNA TGTGCCACCAGCAGAGGGACAGGGTCCAACGCCGGGGAGCTGTTTTTT.

DNA for the CDR3: TGTGCCAGCAGCGTAGCCGGGAACACCGGGGAGCTGTTTTTT. Translating it yields CASSVAGNTGELFF. The rearrangement joins TRBV9 to TRBJ2-2; D not resolved. CDR1 is SGDLS, CDR2 YYNGEE, per germline. V was pared by 0 bases and J by 1 base, with 4 bases between. The CDR3 loop spans 14 amino acids.

V is TRBV6-5 and J is TRBJ1-3, with 8 nucleotides matching TRBD1. The CDR3 covers 15 residues. The J segment lost 0 bases and the V segment lost 4 bases, leaving 2 bases of the junction unmatched. The germline gives CDR1 MNHEY, CDR2 SVGAGI. CDR3 bases: TGTGCCAGCAGTTTCGGACAGGGCTCTGGAAACACCATATATTTT. It specifies CASSFGQGSGNTIYF.

This chain joins TRBV28 and TRBJ2-7; TRBD2 is a possible D gene (6 bases). CDR1 and CDR2 from the germline V gene are MDHEN and SYDVKM. The CDR3 has 13 amino acids. V dropped 7 bases and J dropped 2 bases, with 12 bases sitting between them. The CDR3 region is CASTNGGTYEQYF. CDR3 DNA sequence: TGTGCCAGCACTAACGGGGGTACCTACGAGCAGTACTTC.

The sample holds a few counts of this clone. The rearrangement joins TRBV4-3 to TRBJ2-5, with TRBD2 identical over 7 bases. Germline CDR1 LGHNA, CDR2 YSLEER. Unmatched junction bases numbered 7, after V lost 1 base and J lost 11 bases. The CDR3 has 13 amino acids. The CDR3 sequence: CASSQGDGGEQYF. CDR3 coding DNA: TGCGCCAGCAGCCAAGGTGATGGGGGGGAGCAGTACTTC.